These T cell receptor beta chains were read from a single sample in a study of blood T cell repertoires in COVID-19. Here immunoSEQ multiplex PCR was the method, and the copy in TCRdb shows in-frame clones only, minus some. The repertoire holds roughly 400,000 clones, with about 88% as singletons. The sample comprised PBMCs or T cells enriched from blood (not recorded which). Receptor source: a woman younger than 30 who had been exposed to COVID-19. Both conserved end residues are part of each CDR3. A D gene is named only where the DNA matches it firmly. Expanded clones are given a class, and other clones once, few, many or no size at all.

CASSLNSADPTYEQYF	NA	NA	TRBV5-1	TRBJ2-7
CASSPDREGFF	TRBD1	NA	TRBV28	TRBJ1-1
CASSLVGGNNEQFF	TRBD2	NA	TRBV7-9	TRBJ2-1
CSRHNNSPLHF	NA	NA	TRBV20-1	TRBJ1-6
CASSWLTSGSTGELFF	TRBD2	NA	TRBV5-1	TRBJ2-2
CASSLTGPSNEKLFF	NA	NA	TRBV28	TRBJ1-4
CASRAEGDIQYF	NA	NA	TRBV6-6	TRBJ2-4
CASSQGQVNTEAFF	TRBD1	NA	TRBV3-1/TRBV3-2	TRBJ1-1
CATSTLAGGMYNEQFF	TRBD2	NA	TRBV15	TRBJ2-1
CASSQQGYEQYF	NA	NA	TRBV6-5	TRBJ2-7
CASSRSDGPHTQYF	NA	NA	TRBV5-6	TRBJ2-3
CASSIGTGAYSNQPQHF	TRBD1	NA	TRBV19	TRBJ1-5
CASMVAGWTGELFF	TRBD2	few	TRBV10-2	TRBJ2-2
CASSQGRGDNSPLHF	NA	NA	TRBV28	TRBJ1-6
CASSLLQGPHGYTF	NA	NA	TRBV28	TRBJ1-2
CASSRSTGQTSTGELFF	TRBD1	NA	TRBV6-4	TRBJ2-2
CSASVGNYGYTF	NA	NA	TRBV20-1	TRBJ1-2
CASSVDGLAGDLKYNEQFF	TRBD2	NA	TRBV9	TRBJ2-1
CASSLASRGREKLFF	TRBD1	NA	TRBV7-6	TRBJ1-4
CASTTPGVSGITHNEQFF	TRBD2	NA	TRBV19	TRBJ2-1
CASKLLAATGELFF	TRBD2	once	TRBV27	TRBJ2-2
CASSSRQTEKLFF	NA	NA	TRBV28	TRBJ1-4
CASSQERAGAPWDTQYF	NA	NA	TRBV4-3	TRBJ2-3
CASVERLAGDPDPYEQYF	NA	once	TRBV21-1	TRBJ2-7
CASTPGQISGNTIYF	NA	NA	TRBV19	TRBJ1-3
CASSLGGRPNEKLFF	NA	NA	TRBV5-1	TRBJ1-4
CASRARGTVNYGYTF	TRBD1	once	TRBV19	TRBJ1-2
CSASVGGHGELFF	NA	NA	TRBV20-1	TRBJ2-2
CASSFRGASNQPQHF	NA	once	TRBV28	TRBJ1-5
CASSRSDRDPGEAFF	TRBD1	NA	TRBV6-5	TRBJ1-1
CASSLSGQSYEQYF	NA	NA	TRBV7-9	TRBJ2-7
CATSRGGQSGNTIYF	TRBD1	NA	TRBV15	TRBJ1-3
CASSGLAGAYEQYF	TRBD2	NA	TRBV3-1/TRBV3-2	TRBJ2-7
CASSQSDRGPPLHF	TRBD1	NA	TRBV3-1/TRBV3-2	TRBJ1-6
CASRRPKLAVYEQYF	NA	NA	TRBV12-2	TRBJ2-7
CASSPGGPDTQYF	NA	few	TRBV5-6	TRBJ2-3
CASSPPLALNSPLHF	NA	NA	TRBV18	TRBJ1-6
CSVLGQGQETQYF	TRBD1	NA	TRBV29-1	TRBJ2-5